Presented here are 29 T cell receptor beta chains from one specimen sequenced in a study of blood T cell repertoires in COVID-19. Using immunoSEQ multiplex PCR, the repertoire was profiled, and TCRdb retains in-frame clones only, with some absent. This table holds roughly 230,000 clones, 70% to 90% found once. The specimen sequenced was peripheral blood. These TCRs come from a man in his fifties with COVID-19, enrolled during active disease.

The rearrangement links TRBV3-1 (or the pseudogene TRBV3-2) to TRBJ1-5; no clear D. The germline V and J ends were trimmed by 2 bases and 6 bases, with 20 bases remaining between them. From germline, CDR1 is LGHDT and CDR2 YNNKEL (reference sequence). This CDR3 has 17 residues. The CDR3 reads CASSQSSLRGSGQPQHF. The CDR3, as DNA: TGTGCCAGCAGCCAAAGCTCACTCCGGGGTTCGGGTCAGCCCCAGCATTTT.

The V gene is TRBV28, the J gene TRBJ1-1; D is undetermined. This CDR3 is 14 amino acids long. Germline lookup yields CDR1 MDHEN and CDR2 SYDVKM. V shed 11 bases and J shed 2 bases, with 18 bases lying between them. In nucleotides, the CDR3 is TGTGCCTCAGAGGGAGGCACACTCAACACTGAAGCTTTCTTT. This sequence encodes CASEGGTLNTEAFF.

The V and J genes are TRBV6-6 and TRBJ1-1; 7 bases fit TRBD1. After removal of 7 bases from V and 5 bases from J, the junction contained 4 bases not matched to a gene. CDR1 and CDR2 (germline): MNHNY, SVGAGI (reference sequence). The CDR3 contains 12 residues. The CDR3 protein is CASTPRGTEAFF. The DNA of the CDR3 is TGTGCCAGCACCCCCAGGGGGACTGAAGCTTTCTTT.

This clone was recorded only once. This rearrangement joins TRBV19 to TRBJ2-5; TRBD2 agrees at 10 bases. Germline CDR1 and CDR2: LNHDA and SQIVND (reference sequence). The CDR3 sequence is 15 residues long. J lost 1 base, V lost 5 bases, and 4 bases had no gene match. In DNA form, the CDR3 reads TGTGCCAGTAGTTTTAGCGGGGGGCGCCAAGAGACCCAGTACTTC. Translating gives CASSFSGGRQETQYF. Based on the CDR3 plus reference TRBV19 and TRBJ2-5, the full variable domain is DGGITQSPKYLFRKEGQNVTLSCEQNLNHDAMYWYRQDPGQGLRLIYYSQIVNDFQKGDIAEGYSVSREKKESFPLTVTSAQKNPTAFYLCASSFSGGRQETQYFGPGTRLLVL.

The chain carries TRBV3-1 (or the pseudogene TRBV3-2) and TRBJ2-3, with D hard to call. Trimming took off 2 bases at V and 4 bases at J, with 16 bases between the two ends. The CDR3 is made up of 16 amino acids. Germline CDR1 and CDR2: LGHDT and YNNKEL (reference sequence). The CDR3 coding sequence is TGTGCCAGCAGCCAATACAAATCGGCTGGAGCAGATACGCAGTATTTT. Protein: CASSQYKSAGADTQYF.

This chain links TRBV6-5 with TRBJ2-7; the D gene is possibly TRBD2 (5 bases). This CDR3 is built from 13 residues. V lost 8 bases and J 4 bases, leaving 15 bases between the germline ends. The germline V gene has CDR1 MNHEY and CDR2 SVGAGI. This chain's CDR3 is CASRRPGKYEQYF. The CDR3 DNA follows: TGTGCCAGCCGCCGCCCGGGAAAATACGAGCAGTACTTC.

CDR3 nucleotides: TGTGCCAGCACTTTATCTACCGAGCAGTACTTC. Protein: CASTLSTEQYF. This sequence joins TRBV2 and TRBJ2-7; D gene ambiguous. Germline V CDR1 and CDR2: SNHLY, FYNNEI. The V and J ends lost 7 bases and 6 bases respectively, with 10 bases between them. CDR3 length equals 11 residues.

This chain links TRBV5-5 with TRBJ2-5; 9 positions agree with TRBD1. V trimming: 4 bases; J trimming: 10 bases; junction bases outside the gene matches: 11. The CDR3 consists of 14 residues. Looked up from germline, CDR1 is SGHKS and CDR2 is YYEKEE (reference sequence). The CDR3 reads CASSRDRAQVIQYF. In DNA form, the CDR3 reads TGTGCCAGCAGCCGGGACAGGGCCCAGGTGATCCAGTACTTC.

This clone was observed a handful of times. V usage is TRBV4-2 and J usage is TRBJ1-2; D uncertain. The V and J ends lost 2 bases and 1 base respectively, with 11 bases between them. CDR1 and CDR2 from the germline V gene are LGHNA and YNFKEQ. The CDR3 consists of 15 residues. In DNA, the CDR3 is TGTGCCAGCAGCCAACCGGCCACGGGTAACTATGGCTACACCTTC. Its translation: CASSQPATGNYGYTF.

The V gene is TRBV3-1 (or the pseudogene TRBV3-2), the J gene TRBJ2-1; 10 bases fit TRBD2. CDR1 is LGHDT and CDR2 is YNNKEL in the germline V gene (reference sequence). The CDR3 extends over 17 amino acids. Trimming cost V 1 base and J 2 bases; bases outside gene matches: 5. Written as DNA, the CDR3 is TGTGCCAGCAGCCAAGGGGGTCTAGCGGGGGCCTACAATGAGCAGTTCTTC. Its translation is CASSQGGLAGAYNEQFF.

The rearrangement links TRBV2 to TRBJ1-1, with 7 bases fitting TRBD1. The CDR3 sequence is 14 residues long. Losses at the gene ends were 7 bases for V and 2 bases for J; bases not matched to a gene: 7. Germline V lookup: CDR1 SNHLY, CDR2 FYNNEI. The CDR3 sequence: CASTLQGVNTEAFF. The DNA of the CDR3 is TGTGCCAGCACCCTCCAGGGGGTTAACACTGAAGCTTTCTTT.

V and J are TRBV5-1 and TRBJ2-5, with 7 bases matching TRBD2. Germline V gives CDR1 SGHRS, CDR2 YFSETQ. The CDR3 length is 15 residues. Losses at the gene ends were 5 bases for V and 5 bases for J; bases not matched to a gene: 12. The CDR3, as DNA: TGCGCCAGCAGAAGAAACCGGGCGGGAGTGGAGACCCAGTACTTC. It encodes CASRRNRAGVETQYF. Based on the CDR3 plus reference TRBV5-1 and TRBJ2-5, the full variable domain is KAGVTQTPRYLIKTRGQQVTLSCSPISGHRSVSWYQQTPGQGLQFLFEYFSETQRNKGNFPGRFSGRQFSNSRSEMNVSTLELGDSALYLCASRRNRAGVETQYFGPGTRLLVL.

This clone was recorded once. Written as DNA, the CDR3 is TGTGCCAGCAGCCAAGATTGGCAGCGGGGGGGAGGCACAGATACGCAGTATTTT. Translation: CASSQDWQRGGGTDTQYF. The chain links TRBV4-2 to TRBJ2-3; TRBD2 agrees at 10 bases. The CDR3 totals 18 residues. After removal of 0 bases from V and 1 base from J, the junction contained 7 bases not matched to a gene. CDR1 LGHNA and CDR2 YNFKEQ come from the germline V gene.

The rearrangement joins TRBV6-5 to TRBJ2-7, with D tentatively TRBD2 (7 bases). Trimming pared 11 bases from V and 2 bases from J, leaving 19 bases between. This CDR3 spans 14 amino acids. CDR1 MNHEY and CDR2 SVGAGI come from the germline V gene. DNA of the CDR3: TGTGCCTCTCACGGGCGGGGGACAACCTACGAGCAGTACTTC. Encoded protein: CASHGRGTTYEQYF.

This clone was recorded only once. The chain has TRBV3-1 (or the pseudogene TRBV3-2) and TRBJ2-2; D not resolved. Germline V gene data show CDR1 as LGHDT and CDR2 as YNNKEL (reference sequence). Deletions cut 4 bases from V and 4 bases from J, with 13 bases between. This CDR3 has 15 amino acids. Here the CDR3 reads CASSPLGVGTGELFF. In DNA form, the CDR3 reads TGTGCCAGCAGCCCCCTAGGCGTCGGCACCGGGGAGCTGTTTTTT.

The gene calls are TRBV6-6 and TRBJ1-1; D is perhaps TRBD1 (5 bases). CDR3 size: 13 residues. V shed 10 bases and J shed 1 base, with 13 bases lying between them. The germline CDR1 and CDR2 sequences are MNHNY and SVGAGI (reference sequence). CDR3 region: CATAGQENTEAFF. CDR3 coding DNA: TGTGCCACAGCGGGGCAGGAGAACACTGAAGCTTTCTTT.

The table lists this clone with a few counts. The V and J genes are TRBV20-1 and TRBJ1-3; D unresolved. Germline V CDR1 and CDR2: DFQATT, SNEGSKA (reference sequence). CDR3 length equals 12 residues. Trimming took 3 bases from V and 3 from J, leaving 6 bases between them. In nucleotides, the CDR3 is TGCAGTGCTAGTCCCAGTGGAAACACCATATATTTT. Translation gives CSASPSGNTIYF.

The gene calls are TRBV5-1 and TRBJ1-1, with unresolved D. Germline-derived CDR1 and CDR2 are SGHRS and YFSETQ. Trimming pared 3 bases from V and 1 base from J, leaving 7 bases between. The CDR3 totals 13 residues. CDR3 DNA sequence: TGCGCCAGCAGCTCGCAGTGGAACACTGAAGCTTTCTTT. Protein: CASSSQWNTEAFF. The entire variable domain, with the rest obtained from reference TRBV5-1 and TRBJ1-1, is as follows: KAGVTQTPRYLIKTRGQQVTLSCSPISGHRSVSWYQQTPGQGLQFLFEYFSETQRNKGNFPGRFSGRQFSNSRSEMNVSTLELGDSALYLCASSSQWNTEAFFGQGTRLTVV.

The V call is TRBV5-6, the J call TRBJ1-2; TRBD1 aligns across 12 bases. CDR1 is SGHDT, CDR2 YYEEEE, per germline. Germline trimming cut 4 bases from V and 3 bases from J; bases unmatched to any gene: 10. CDR3 length: 17 residues. CDR3: CASSRRGQGASYYGYTF. Written as DNA, the CDR3 is TGTGCCAGCAGCAGAAGGGGACAGGGGGCTTCCTACTATGGCTACACCTTC. The entire variable domain, with the rest obtained from reference TRBV5-6 and TRBJ1-2, is as follows: DAGVTQSPTHLIKTRGQQVTLRCSPKSGHDTVSWYQQALGQGPQFIFQYYEEEERQRGNFPDRFSGHQFPNYSSELNVNALLLGDSALYLCASSRRGQGASYYGYTFGSGTRLTVV.

This clone was found a few times. The V gene is TRBV5-1, the J gene TRBJ2-7; the match to TRBD2 covers 12 bases. The V and J ends lost 8 bases and 1 base, in that order; junction bases with no gene match: 4. Germline V gives CDR1 SGHRS, CDR2 YFSETQ. This CDR3 spans 14 amino acids. The CDR3 is CASRTSGGSYEQYF. DNA for the CDR3: TGCGCCAGTAGAACTAGCGGGGGGTCCTACGAGCAGTACTTC.

The chain is built from TRBV6-5 and TRBJ1-1, with D perhaps TRBD1 (5 bases). Deletions cut 4 bases from V and 1 base from J, with 10 bases between. The CDR3 spans 14 residues. CDR1 MNHEY and CDR2 SVGAGI come from the germline V gene. The CDR3 loop reads CASSSGLENTEAFF. The CDR3 nucleotides are TGTGCCAGCAGTTCAGGGTTGGAGAACACTGAAGCTTTCTTT.

This chain connects TRBV2 to TRBJ1-6; D remains ambiguous. Germline V CDR1 and CDR2: SNHLY, FYNNEI. Trimming took off 2 bases at V and 0 bases at J, with 11 bases between the two ends. The CDR3 contains 17 residues. This chain's CDR3 is CASSERSLSSYNSPLHF. CDR3 coding DNA: TGTGCCAGCAGTGAAAGATCGCTCAGCTCCTATAATTCACCCCTCCACTTT.

The V call is TRBV3-1 (or the pseudogene TRBV3-2), the J call TRBJ2-1; TRBD2 matches at 15 bases. V shed 4 bases and J 5 bases; nucleotides not matched to a gene: 3. The CDR3 has 16 residues. Looked up from germline, CDR1 is LGHDT and CDR2 is YNNKEL (reference sequence). The CDR3 sequence: CASSPGLAGGNNEQFF. The CDR3 DNA sequence: TGTGCCAGCAGCCCTGGACTAGCGGGGGGGAACAATGAGCAGTTCTTC.

This chain connects TRBV3-1 (or the pseudogene TRBV3-2) to TRBJ2-2, with D perhaps TRBD2 (6 bases). V lost 4 bases to trimming and J lost 0 bases, with 15 bases between them. CDR1 is LGHDT and CDR2 is YNNKEL in the germline V gene (reference sequence). The CDR3 runs to 17 residues. Here the CDR3 DNA reads TGTGCCAGCAGCCCCGGAGGGATAATATCGAACACCGGGGAGCTGTTTTTT. This sequence encodes CASSPGGIISNTGELFF.

The chain uses TRBV11-2 and TRBJ1-1; TRBD1 agrees at 7 bases. After removal of 1 base from V and 4 bases from J, the junction contained 6 bases not matched to a gene. The CDR3 loop spans 15 amino acids. Germline V lookup: CDR1 SGHAT, CDR2 FQNNGV. This CDR3 reads CASSLVTGLSTEAFF. CDR3 in DNA: TGTGCCAGCAGCTTAGTGACAGGGCTAAGCACTGAAGCTTTCTTT.

This chain connects TRBV13 to TRBJ1-5; D not certain. This CDR3 comprises 14 residues. CDR1 is PRHDT and CDR2 is FYEKMQ in the germline V gene (reference sequence). Trimming left V 0 bases short and J 4 bases short, with 7 bases between. The CDR3 loop is CASSLGARNQPQHF. CDR3 coding DNA: TGTGCCAGCAGCTTAGGGGCGAGGAATCAGCCCCAGCATTTT.

The chain employs TRBV5-1 and TRBJ1-1; TRBD1 matches at 7 bases. The CDR3 is 16 amino acids. Germline assignment: CDR1 SGHRS and CDR2 YFSETQ. The junction had 11 bases not matched to a gene; V was cut back by 4 bases and J by 2 bases. Here the CDR3 reads CASSPDPGTVNTEAFF. The DNA of the CDR3 is TGCGCCAGCAGCCCGGACCCCGGGACAGTAAACACTGAAGCTTTCTTT.

The CDR3 sequence is CASSELGSGGSTDTQYF. The CDR3 DNA reads as TGTGCCAGCAGTGAATTGGGTAGCGGGGGGAGCACAGATACGCAGTATTTT. The chain has TRBV2 and TRBJ2-3, with TRBD2 matching 10 bases. V was pared by 2 bases and J by 0 bases, with 5 bases of the junction left unmatched. CDR3 size: 17 residues. Germline CDR1 and CDR2: SNHLY and FYNNEI.

The rearrangement links TRBV18 to TRBJ2-7; 7 nucleotides align to TRBD1. The V gene's germline CDR1 is KGHSH and CDR2 LQKENI. J lost 6 bases, V lost 6 bases, and 8 bases had no gene match. The CDR3 contains 13 residues. The CDR3 region has the DNA TGTGCCAGCTCGAGCGGACAGGTGACCGAGCAGTACTTC. This sequence encodes CASSSGQVTEQYF.